What follows is one T cell receptor (beta chain) and its context. The data belong to a study of control samples from healthy donors and cancer patients. After removal of 5 bases from V and 6 bases from J, the junction contained 11 bases not matched to a gene. In germline, CDR1 is SGHNT, CDR2 YENEEA. The CDR3 loop spans 17 amino acids. This table comes from immunoSEQ multiplex PCR, and its TCRdb copy is limited to in-frame clones, with some not included. In the table there are 150,000 to 200,000 clones, around 90% of which are singletons. The TCR comes from a woman between 50 and 59 years old in good health. The source material was blood. The chain carries TRBV11-3 and TRBJ2-4; 12 bases agree with TRBD1. CDR3 bases: TGTGCCAGCAGCCCGGGACAGGGGGCGCACGGAGGAAACATTCAGTACTTC. This sequence encodes CASSPGQGAHGGNIQYF.